The source of this TCR beta chain is a study of early stage breast cancer tumors. Clones were read by immunoSEQ multiplex PCR, and TCRdb kept only the in-frame ones, dropping some. Of roughly 1,900 clones listed, roughly 72% are singletons. The CDR3 loop spans 11 amino acids. V was pared by 10 bases and J by 8 bases, with 14 bases between. The germline V gene has CDR1 LNHDA and CDR2 SQIVND (reference sequence). This chain links TRBV19 with TRBJ1-2; D possibly corresponds to TRBD1 (5 bases). The source material was normal breast tissue next to the tumor. This receptor was taken from a person aged 40 to 49 with breast cancer. The CDR3 DNA reads as TGTGCCATTTTATTCTCAGGGGGCTACACCTTC. Encoded protein: CAILFSGGYTF. Complete variable domain (other parts from reference TRBV19 and TRBJ1-2): DGGITQSPKYLFRKEGQNVTLSCEQNLNHDAMYWYRQDPGQGLRLIYYSQIVNDFQKGDIAEGYSVSREKKESFPLTVTSAQKNPTAFYLCAILFSGGYTFGSGTRLTVV.